The rows below give T cell receptor beta chains drawn from one sample of a study of OX40 agonist ivuxolimab in advanced cancers. Some clones are missing from TCRdb's copy, which holds only in-frame ones; the method was immunoSEQ multiplex PCR. The sample yields about 48,000 clones, around 90% seen once. The sample was CD4+ or CD8+ T cells sorted from blood, taken in a trial of the OX40 agonist ivuxolimab. The receptors shown here come from an adult with an advanced solid tumor such as melanoma, head and neck, liver or kidney cancer. Each CDR3 is given with its conserved first and last residue. A D gene is named only where the DNA matches it firmly.

V gene,J gene,D gene,CDR3 protein
TRBV6-1,TRBJ1-5,.,CASRQRDSNQPQHF
TRBV5-5,TRBJ2-7,TRBD1,CASSLGTGGSEQYF
TRBV19,TRBJ1-2,.,CASSPLGGYGYTF
TRBV9,TRBJ2-5,.,CASSVAAQGWGETQYF
TRBV6-5,TRBJ2-1,TRBD2,CASSYLGSGVLNEQFF
TRBV11-1,TRBJ2-5,TRBD1,CASSRQGAVETQYF
TRBV7-2,TRBJ2-6,TRBD2,CASSLGTSVLLGGANVLTF
TRBV15,TRBJ2-5,.,CATSRGSKETQYF
TRBV5-6,TRBJ2-7,TRBD2,CASSLAGTGEQYF
TRBV4-3,TRBJ1-1,TRBD1,CASSPFDRENTEAFF
TRBV5-4,TRBJ2-4,TRBD1,CASSAGTGTVAKNIQYF
TRBV19,TRBJ2-1,.,CASSETGTEQFF
TRBV27,TRBJ1-5,.,CASVYERGANQPQHF
TRBV4-1,TRBJ2-3,.,CASSQVNLVSTDTQYF
TRBV5-1,TRBJ2-7,.,CASNEQGFSAGYEQYF
TRBV19,TRBJ1-2,TRBD1,CASRVTGALFYGYTF
TRBV6-5,TRBJ2-1,TRBD2,CASSFRLAGVNEQFF
TRBV5-8,TRBJ1-4,TRBD1,CASSLSLGTANEKLFF
TRBV5-1,TRBJ1-2,TRBD1,CASSQDRTGDGYTF
TRBV4-3,TRBJ2-7,.,CASSQDRGGYEQYF